This T cell receptor beta chain emerged from a study of T cell responses to AZD1222 COVID-19 vaccine. Overall study: Second-dose groups at about 4 or about 12 weeks were pooled.

TCRdb's table, derived via immunoSEQ multiplex PCR, lists solely in-frame clones and lacks some. The table lists 100,000 or so clones, around nine tenths of them singletons. The sample here was peripheral blood, taken on day 0 of AZD1222 vaccination. The clonotype comes from an adult in good health.

CDR3 nucleotides: TGTGCCAGCAGCCAAGTAGGATCAACGAATTCACCCCTCCACTTT. Residues: CASSQVGSTNSPLHF. V and J are TRBV14 and TRBJ1-6, with unresolved D. Germline V gives CDR1 SGHDN, CDR2 FVKESK. The CDR3 sequence is 15 residues long. Trimming took 1 base from V and 7 from J, leaving 11 bases between them.